The next 4 T cell receptor beta chains were all read from a single sample in a study of shared clonotypes between healthy human individuals. Assay: immunoSEQ multiplex PCR; the TCRdb copy retains only in-frame clones and omits some. Found here are roughly 2.5 million clones, over 85% of them singletons; the top ten hold under 0.15%. Sequencing used naive CD4+ T cells sorted from blood. The subset denotes: CD45RA+ positively selected. These receptors were collected from a man aged 18 to 29 in good health.

The CDR3 sequence is CASSPGLQGNTYEQYF. CDR3 nucleotide sequence: TGTGCCAGCAGCCCGGGTTTGCAGGGGAACACCTACGAGCAGTACTTC. The J gene is TRBJ2-7, the V gene TRBV7-9, with a tentative D call TRBD1 (6 bases). The CDR3 runs 16 residues. Germline loops: CDR1 SEHNR, CDR2 FQNEAQ (reference sequence). V dropped 5 bases and J dropped 2 bases, with 19 bases sitting between them.

In nucleotides, the CDR3 is TGTGCCAGCAGCTTAATACTGACAGGGGGGTATAATTCACCCCTCCACTTT. This encodes CASSLILTGGYNSPLHF. The chain is built from TRBV7-9 and TRBJ1-6, with 9 bases lining up with TRBD1. V lost 2 bases to trimming and J lost 4 bases; unmatched junction nucleotides: 6. Germline CDR1 is SEHNR and CDR2 is FQNEAQ (reference sequence). CDR3 size: 17 residues.

This chain uses TRBV30 with TRBJ1-1; D is unclear. CDR3 length: 14 amino acids. V lost 4 bases to trimming and J lost 1 base, with 13 bases between them. From germline, CDR1 is GTSNPN and CDR2 SVGIG (reference sequence). The CDR3 is CAWKGLGRNTEAFF. The CDR3 DNA sequence: TGTGCCTGGAAGGGCCTCGGGAGGAACACTGAAGCTTTCTTT.

This chain joins TRBV6-1 and TRBJ2-7; D unclear. CDR3 length: 13 amino acids. V shed 4 bases and J shed 4 bases, with 11 bases lying between them. Germline V gene sequence: CDR1 MNHNS, CDR2 SASEGT. The CDR3 loop is CASSAEHRYEQYF. In DNA, the CDR3 is TGTGCCAGCAGTGCGGAACACCGGTACGAGCAGTACTTC.